These 23 T cell receptor beta chains were all obtained from the same sample, sequenced in a study of circulating CD8 cells and anti-PD-1 response in melanoma. Each library started from 15 ng of total RNA using the QIAseq Immune Repertoire TCR panel. Via MiXCR, TCRdb re-called the reads, giving one row per CDR3 protein. The sample contains approximately 300 distinct CDR3 sequences, around 9.6% of which appear only once. From live CD3+CD8+TCRalphabeta+ cells, four PD-1 and/or TIGIT subsets were sorted. Material: CD8+ T cells from PBMCs, obtained at baseline or after one month of anti-PD-1 therapy (not recorded which). All receptors come from a human donor with melanoma.

This clonotype is hyperexpanded (1% or more) within its sample. The chain links TRBV7-8 to TRBJ2-4; D ambiguous. The CDR3 is made up of 12 amino acids. V lost 5 bases and J lost 6, with 8 bases in between. The V gene's germline CDR1 is SGHVS and CDR2 FQNEAQ. This CDR3 is CASSAERNIQYF. DNA for the CDR3: TGTGCCAGCAGCGCAGAGCGAAACATTCAGTACTTC.

This clonotype ranks as large. CDR3 DNA: TGTGCCAGCGCAACAGGGTACGAGCAGTACTTC. This encodes CASATGYEQYF. The chain employs TRBV28 and TRBJ2-7; perhaps TRBD1 as D (6 bases). Trimming left V 8 bases short and J 4 bases short, with 9 bases between. Germline V gene sequence: CDR1 MDHEN, CDR2 SYDVKM. This CDR3 is built from 11 residues.

This clonotype has more than one count but fewer than ten. A read error may be the cause here, since a much bigger clone is one base away. Without the conserved terminal phenylalanine or tryptophan, this CDR3 likely stems from a read error. J is TRBJ1-2 and V is TRBV6-6; possible D gene TRBD1, 5 bases. The CDR3 covers 12 residues. V lost 7 bases, J lost 3 bases, and 9 bases lay in between. CDR1 and CDR2 from the germline V gene are MNHNY and SVGAGI (reference sequence). This chain's CDR3 is CASTDSDYGYTI. In nucleotides, the CDR3 is TGTGCCAGCACCGACAGTGACTATGGCTACACCATC.

Relative to its sample, this clonotype is medium-sized. A much larger clone lies a single base off, so this may be a read error. This chain uses TRBV2 with TRBJ1-3; D remains unclear. The germline CDR1 and CDR2 sequences are SNHLY and FYNNEI. CDR3 length equals 14 residues. The CDR3 reads CASSDDLSGNTIHF. CDR3 DNA sequence: TGTGCCAGCAGTGACGACCTCTCTGGAAACACCATACATTTT.

This clonotype is categorized as medium-sized (0.01 to 0.1%). The V gene is TRBV12-3 or TRBV12-4, the J gene TRBJ2-1; TRBD2 matches at 8 bases. The trim removed 10 bases at V and 8 bases at J, leaving 13 bases unmatched. The CDR3 covers 14 residues. CDR3 in DNA: TGTGCCACCGATGAGCGGGGGCTCTCCGATGAGCAGTTCTTC. Translated, it gives CATDERGLSDEQFF.

The chain has TRBV27 and TRBJ2-5, with D perhaps TRBD2 (6 bases). V gave up 0 bases and J gave up 4 bases, with 12 bases separating them. In germline, CDR1 is MNHEY, CDR2 SMNVEV (reference sequence). The CDR3 contains 15 residues. DNA of the CDR3: TGTGCCAGCAGTTTATCATCTATGGGGGGAGAGACCCAGTACTTC. Amino acids: CASSLSSMGGETQYF.

Within the sample, this clonotype is medium-sized. A single base separates this from a much larger clone, so it may be a read error. V usage is TRBV19 and J usage is TRBJ1-5; TRBD1 might be the D (5 bases). In germline, CDR1 is LNHDA, CDR2 SQIVND (reference sequence). The CDR3 contains 14 residues. CDR3 in DNA: TGTGCCAGTAGGGCAGGGAATGGGAATCAGCCCCTGCATTTT. It specifies CASRAGNGNQPLHF.

This clonotype is large (0.1 to 1%) in the sample. V gene TRBV4-3 combines with J gene TRBJ2-7; D is ambiguous. CDR3 length: 16 residues. The germline V and J ends were trimmed by 0 bases and 2 bases, with 14 bases remaining between them. Germline V gene lookup returns CDR1 LGHNA and CDR2 YSLEER. This CDR3 is CASSQEAVILTYEQYF. The CDR3 DNA reads as TGCGCCAGCAGCCAAGAGGCGGTAATCCTTACCTACGAGCAGTACTTC.

Relative to its sample, this clonotype is large. The chain joins TRBV20-1 to TRBJ1-6, with D uncertain. V lost 5 bases, J lost 8 bases, and 16 bases lay in between. Germline assignment: CDR1 DFQATT and CDR2 SNEGSKA (reference sequence). The CDR3 runs to 14 residues. The CDR3 protein is CSAGKVVADSPLHF. CDR3 in DNA: TGCAGTGCTGGCAAGGTGGTTGCGGATTCACCCCTCCACTTT.

By sample fraction, this clonotype is large (0.1 to 1%). The rearrangement uses TRBV7-9 and TRBJ2-7, with D perhaps given as TRBD1 or TRBD2 (6 bases each). Germline CDR1 reads SEHNR; CDR2 reads FQNEAQ (reference sequence). Trimming shortened V by 6 bases and J by 3 bases, and 12 bases separated the two germline ends. The CDR3 runs 13 residues. The chain's CDR3 is CASRGGQNYEQYF. The CDR3 bases are TGTGCCAGCAGGGGGGGCCAGAACTACGAGCAGTACTTC.

The chain has TRBV29-1 and TRBJ2-2, with TRBD2 identical over 13 bases. Germline loops: CDR1 SQVTM, CDR2 ANQGSEA. The CDR3 extends over 14 amino acids. Germline trimming cut 6 bases from V and 4 bases from J; bases unmatched to any gene: 2. The CDR3 DNA reads TGCAGCGTCACTAGCGGGAGGGGCACCGGGGAGCTGTTTTTT. This encodes CSVTSGRGTGELFF.

This clonotype is labeled as large (0.1 to 1%). The chain combines TRBV2 with TRBJ2-1; 8 bases agree with TRBD1. The CDR3 consists of 15 residues. Trimming removed 6 bases from V and 0 bases from J; junction bases left unmatched: 4. Per the germline V gene, CDR1 is SNHLY and CDR2 is FYNNEI. CDR3 in amino acids: CASRETGASYNEQFF. The CDR3 region has the DNA TGTGCCAGCAGGGAGACAGGGGCCTCCTACAATGAGCAGTTCTTC.

This clonotype is termed large (0.1 to 1%). V gene TRBV4-3 combines with J gene TRBJ2-6; D is perhaps TRBD1 or TRBD2 (5 bases each). The V end lost 1 base, the J end lost 1 base, and 11 bases lay between the germline ends. From germline, CDR1 is LGHNA and CDR2 YSLEER. The CDR3 covers 17 residues. CDR3 protein: CASSQGVRESGANVLTF. CDR3 bases: TGCGCCAGCAGCCAAGGAGTCAGGGAGTCTGGGGCCAACGTCCTGACTTTC.

The chain carries TRBV7-2 and TRBJ2-1; D possibly corresponds to TRBD2 (6 bases). The CDR3 loop spans 15 amino acids. The germline V gene has CDR1 SGHTA and CDR2 FQGNSA. V was trimmed by 4 bases and J by 2 bases, leaving 12 bases between them. CDR3 DNA sequence: TGTGCCAGCAGCTCCGGCTCGGGGGCCTACAATGAGCAGTTCTTC. It specifies CASSSGSGAYNEQFF.

The chain couples TRBV28 to TRBJ2-2, with 10 bases lining up with TRBD1. The CDR3 extends over 16 amino acids. V shed 6 bases and J 8 bases; nucleotides not matched to a gene: 12. Germline assignment: CDR1 MDHEN and CDR2 SYDVKM. CDR3 protein: CASSPRGGTGAGELFF. The CDR3 bases are TGTGCCAGCAGCCCCCGAGGGGGGACAGGGGCAGGGGAGCTGTTTTTT. Supplemented by reference TRBV28 and TRBJ2-2, the full variable domain reads DVKVTQSSRYLVKRTGEKVFLECVQDMDHENMFWYRQDPGLGLRLIYFSYDVKMKEKGDIPEGYSVSREKKERFSLILESASTNQTSMYLCASSPRGGTGAGELFFGEGSRLTVL.

This clonotype qualifies as medium-sized. A much larger clone lies one base from this, so it may be a read error. This chain uses TRBV7-2 with TRBJ2-3; TRBD2 is a possible D gene (5 bases). The CDR3 loop spans 14 amino acids. V lost 1 base to trimming and J lost 6 bases, with 11 bases between them. In germline, CDR1 is SGHTA, CDR2 FQGNSA. Written as DNA, the CDR3 is TGTGCCAGCAGCTTAGAGAGGGTTAGGGATACGCAGTATTTT. Its translation: CASSLERVRDTQYF.

In its sample, this clonotype ranks as medium-sized. This chain uses TRBV25-1 with TRBJ2-1; D unclear. The CDR3 has 17 residues. Germline lookup yields CDR1 MGHDK and CDR2 SYGVNS. The germline V and J ends were trimmed by 1 base and 3 bases, with 16 bases remaining between them. The CDR3, as DNA: TGTGCCAGCAGTGAATCGCCCCCTAGGCAGCTCTACAATGAGCAGTTCTTC. It codes for CASSESPPRQLYNEQFF.

This clonotype showed up just a few times. The rearrangement joins TRBV28 to TRBJ2-1; D ambiguous. Germline assignment: CDR1 MDHEN and CDR2 SYDVKM. CDR3 length equals 10 residues. Trimming removed 3 bases at V and 10 bases at J, with 4 bases between. As DNA, the CDR3 is TGTGCCAGCAGTTTCCGGGAGCAGTTCTTC. It codes for CASSFREQFF.

This clonotype was seen only a few times. A much larger clone sits a single nucleotide away, making a read error possible. The rearrangement links TRBV7-2 to TRBJ2-7; TRBD1 might be the D (5 bases). In germline, CDR1 is SGHTA, CDR2 FQGNSA. The length of the CDR3 is 16 residues. The CDR3 reads CASSRRQGKYSYEQHF. CDR3 DNA sequence: TGTGCCAGCAGCCGCCGGCAGGGCAAATACTCCTACGAGCAGCACTTC.

In its sample, this clonotype ranks as large. V is TRBV6-2 or TRBV6-3 and J is TRBJ1-5; maybe TRBD1 (6 bases). V was shortened by 4 bases and J by 1 base, with 8 bases between the two germline ends. Germline V gene sequence: CDR1 MNHEY, CDR2 SVGEGT. This CDR3 region has 14 residues. CDR3 nucleotide sequence: TGTGCCAGCAGTTTCGGACAGAGCAATCAGCCCCAGCATTTT. Protein: CASSFGQSNQPQHF.

This clonotype is large by share. The chain joins TRBV19 to TRBJ1-1; no clear D gene. This CDR3 is 14 amino acids long. The V gene lost 1 base and the J gene lost 1 base, with 7 bases spanning the gap. The germline V gene encodes CDR1 LNHDA and CDR2 SQIVND (reference sequence). The CDR3 loop is CASSIGGQNTEAFF. The CDR3 bases are TGTGCCAGTAGTATAGGAGGCCAGAACACTGAAGCTTTCTTT.

This clonotype is judged medium-sized (0.01 to 0.1%). V gene TRBV25-1 combines with J gene TRBJ2-1, with 9 bases fitting TRBD1. The junction had 2 bases not matched to a gene; V was cut back by 3 bases and J by 2 bases. Germline CDR1 reads MGHDK; CDR2 reads SYGVNS. The CDR3 has 15 amino acids. CDR3 residues: CASSETGGAYNEQFF. The CDR3 region has the DNA TGTGCCAGCAGTGAGACAGGGGGAGCCTACAATGAGCAGTTCTTC.

This clonotype is deemed large. The chain recombines TRBV19 with TRBJ1-1, with 8 bases identical to TRBD1. With V trimmed by 7 bases and J by 4 bases, 8 bases remained unmatched. The length of the CDR3 is 14 residues. The V gene's germline CDR1 is LNHDA and CDR2 SQIVND (reference sequence). The CDR3 DNA sequence: TGTGCCAGTATTCCCGGACAGGGTGGCACTGAAGCTTTCTTT. Translation gives CASIPGQGGTEAFF.